This TCR beta chain was identified in a study of T-cell memory formation after mild COVID-19. Losses at the gene ends were 2 bases for V and 2 bases for J; bases not matched to a gene: 2. Germline CDR1 and CDR2: LGHNA and YSLEER. The CDR3 covers 15 residues. Study observations and caveats: Clones contracting across day 15 to 85 had a balanced CD4/CD8 profile; later expanding clones leaned CD4+.

TCRdb independently ran MiXCR on the 5' RACE reads; one entry per CDR3 protein. The sample lists hundreds of thousands of distinct CDR3 sequences; about 22% were seen once. As concerns this clonotype: The antigen is undetermined.

The chain carries TRBV4-3 and TRBJ2-2, with 7 bases fitting TRBD2. The origin of this receptor is an adult woman who had mild COVID-19 (a few samples of this study predate the infection). Cell type and time point are not known. The specimen was PBMCs or a T cell subset sorted from them (not recorded which). This chain's CDR3 is CASSQMGLNTGELFF. CDR3 coding DNA: TGCGCCAGCAGCCAAATGGGACTAAACACCGGGGAGCTGTTTTTT.